This T cell receptor (beta chain) was found in a study of blood T cell repertoires in COVID-19. About the research overall: Samples of COVID-19 (acute and convalescent) were obtained from the United States, Italy and Spain. T cells, B-cell-depleted T cells, or PBMCs provided the cDNA or gDNA that served as material.

This CDR3 is built from 13 residues. Germline loops: CDR1 SNHLY, CDR2 FYNNEI. Losses at the gene ends were 6 bases for V and 4 bases for J; bases not matched to a gene: 1. Study processing details: Estimation of nucleated cell counts was performed using reference gene primer amplification. Produced via immunoSEQ multiplex PCR; TCRdb's table is partial and in-frame only. Clonal size and the V and J genes are those of that table, whereas D and trimming came from the DNA. The sample comprises roughly 150,000 clones, 65% to 90% of which are singletons, and about 6.8% rests with the top ten. For this clone: The same CDR3 also results from other DNA sequences found in this sample.

The rearrangement uses TRBV2 and TRBJ1-5, with 9 bases fitting TRBD1. The sequenced material came from peripheral blood. This TCR came from a woman between 45 and 60 years old in a cohort sampled during active or convalescent COVID-19. The CDR3 bases are TGTGCCAGCAGAGACAGGGGGAATCAGCCCCAGCATTTT. It encodes CASRDRGNQPQHF.